The 30 T cell receptor beta chains below come from one sample, sequenced in a study of T cells after posttransplantation cyclophosphamide. Methotrexate plus calcineurin inhibitor accompanied controls' myeloablative marrow transplants; sampling was 1 year later. The data were produced by immunoSEQ multiplex PCR, yet TCRdb's version contains in-frame clones alone and is incomplete. Of approximately 19,000 clones listed, over 75% are singletons. Sequenced material: PBMCs, taken approximately 370 days after allogeneic stem cell transplant with calcineurin inhibitor and methotrexate. These receptors were taken from a female patient between 30 and 45 years old who received an allogeneic stem cell transplant from an unrelated donor, was CMV-positive, and had acute and chronic GVHD. Some T cells could come from the graft donor.

This sequence joins TRBV6-5 and TRBJ2-3, with D possibly matching TRBD2 (8 bases). Germline-derived CDR1 and CDR2 are MNHEY and SVGAGI. The CDR3 runs to 14 residues. The ends were cut back, 5 bases at V and 4 bases at J, with 13 bases in the middle. The CDR3 protein is CASSISGTADTQYF. CDR3 coding DNA: TGTGCCAGCAGTATTAGCGGGACAGCAGATACGCAGTATTTT.

V and J are TRBV7-9 and TRBJ2-5; 12 nucleotides agree with TRBD2. Germline CDR1 reads SEHNR; CDR2 reads FQNEAQ (reference sequence). J lost 3 bases, V lost 6 bases, and 5 bases had no gene match. The CDR3 sequence is 15 residues long. In DNA form, the CDR3 reads TGTGCCAGCAGGCTAGCGGGAGGGCCAAAAGAGACCCAGTACTTC. This gives the protein CASRLAGGPKETQYF. Full variable domain (remainder filled in from reference TRBV7-9 and TRBJ2-5): DTGVSQNPRHKITKRGQNVTFRCDPISEHNRLYWYRQTLGQGPEFLTYFQNEAQLEKSRLLSDRFSAERPKGSFSTLEIQRTEQGDSAMYLCASRLAGGPKETQYFGPGTRLLVL.

The rearrangement uses TRBV30 and TRBJ2-1; 13 nucleotides line up with TRBD2. J lost 8 bases, V lost 5 bases, and 6 bases had no gene match. The CDR3 sequence is 14 residues long. Germline V gene sequence: CDR1 GTSNPN, CDR2 SVGIG (reference sequence). The CDR3 DNA follows: TGTGCCTGGGCCTGGACTAGCGGGAGCGATGAGCAGTTCTTC. This translates into CAWAWTSGSDEQFF.

The rearrangement links TRBV5-1 to TRBJ2-3, with D unclear. Germline V lookup: CDR1 SGHRS, CDR2 YFSETQ. Trimming shortened V by 0 bases and J by 8 bases, and 13 bases separated the two germline ends. The CDR3 runs to 14 residues. CDR3 residues: CASSLDSPRGTQYF. The CDR3 nucleotides are TGCGCCAGCAGCTTGGATAGCCCGAGAGGTACGCAGTATTTT.

This clone was seen only once. CDR3 residues: CASSGTGISYGYTF. The CDR3, as DNA: TGTGCCAGCAGTGGAACAGGGATCAGCTATGGCTACACCTTC. The rearrangement joins TRBV6-1 to TRBJ1-2; D is perhaps TRBD1 (6 bases). Trimming stripped 4 bases from V and 4 bases from J, with 13 bases between. Germline CDR1 is MNHNS and CDR2 is SASEGT. The CDR3 sequence is 14 residues long.

A single count supports this clone. This chain connects TRBV30 to TRBJ1-1, with TRBD1 as a possible D gene (5 bases). CDR3 length equals 12 residues. Germline V gene sequence: CDR1 GTSNPN, CDR2 SVGIG (reference sequence). The V end lost 1 base, the J end lost 8 bases, and 11 bases lay between the germline ends. The DNA of the CDR3 is TGTGCCTGGAGTGCTTGGGGCCAAGAAGCTTTCTTT. Translation: CAWSAWGQEAFF.

As DNA, the CDR3 is TGTGCCAGCAGCGCCAGGGACTCCGAGCAGTACTTC. Amino acids: CASSARDSEQYF. This chain joins TRBV7-9 and TRBJ2-7; maybe TRBD2 (6 bases). Germline CDR1 SEHNR, CDR2 FQNEAQ (reference sequence). This CDR3 contains 12 residues. Trimming left V 5 bases short and J 6 bases short, with 11 bases between.

Written as DNA, the CDR3 is TGTGCCACCAGCAGAGATGAAGGGGGACATGGCTACACCTTC. Translation: CATSRDEGGHGYTF. This chain links TRBV15 with TRBJ1-2, with D possibly TRBD1 on 6 matching bases. V shed 0 bases and J shed 6 bases, with 11 bases lying between them. The V gene's germline CDR1 is LNHNV and CDR2 YYDKDF (reference sequence). This CDR3 has 14 amino acids.

V and J are TRBV7-8 and TRBJ2-5, with a weak D call TRBD2 (6 bases). The CDR3 consists of 14 residues. Looked up from germline, CDR1 is SGHVS and CDR2 is FQNEAQ. The V end lost 5 bases, the J end lost 7 bases, and 17 bases lay between the germline ends. The CDR3 loop is CASSDRDSGSTQYF. The CDR3 bases are TGTGCCAGCAGCGATCGGGACTCGGGTTCGACCCAGTACTTC.

The chain recombines TRBV29-1 with TRBJ1-2; no firm D call. This CDR3 comprises 13 residues. Germline CDR1 is SQVTM and CDR2 is ANQGSEA. With 3 bases removed from V and 3 bases from J, the gap between germline ends came to 11 bases. This CDR3 is CSVDFGVDYGYTF. The CDR3 DNA follows: TGCAGCGTTGATTTCGGGGTGGACTATGGCTACACCTTC.

The gene calls are TRBV6-6 and TRBJ1-6; 8 bases agree with TRBD1. There are 15 residues in the CDR3. Per germline, CDR1 MNHNY and CDR2 SVGAGI (reference sequence). The V gene end was trimmed by 4 bases and the J gene end by 8 bases; junction bases not matched to a gene: 7. The CDR3 here is CASSLRTGRDSPLHF. CDR3 in DNA: TGTGCCAGCAGTTTAAGGACAGGGCGTGATTCACCCCTCCACTTT.

The chain combines TRBV15 with TRBJ1-5; 7 positions match TRBD1. V lost 5 bases and J lost 3; bases outside the gene matches: 10. In germline, CDR1 is LNHNV, CDR2 YYDKDF (reference sequence). CDR3 length: 16 amino acids. CDR3 protein: CATSPHWTGNNQPQHF. CDR3 nucleotides: TGTGCCACCAGCCCTCACTGGACAGGAAACAATCAGCCCCAGCATTTT.

The chain is built from TRBV27 and TRBJ1-4; 8 bases line up with TRBD1. Germline lookup yields CDR1 MNHEY and CDR2 SMNVEV (reference sequence). This CDR3 comprises 15 residues. V shed 5 bases, J shed 7 bases, and the junction held 9 bases outside the gene matches. CDR3 nucleotide sequence: TGTGCCAGCAGTCCGGGACAGGTTCGGGGTGAAAAACTGTTTTTT. This sequence encodes CASSPGQVRGEKLFF.

The V call is TRBV28, the J call TRBJ1-1; 11 positions agree with TRBD1. With 6 bases clipped from V and 5 bases from J, the junction kept 5 bases outside the gene matches. The germline V gene has CDR1 MDHEN and CDR2 SYDVKM. The CDR3 covers 14 residues. CDR3 sequence: CASSTGQGATEAFF. In nucleotides, the CDR3 is TGTGCCAGCAGCACAGGACAGGGGGCAACTGAAGCTTTCTTT.

J is TRBJ2-1 and V is TRBV11-1, with 12 bases identical to TRBD2. There are 15 residues in the CDR3. V dropped 5 bases and J dropped 12; count of bases not matched to a gene: 11. Germline V gives CDR1 SGHAT, CDR2 FQDESV (reference sequence). In nucleotides, the CDR3 is TGTGCCAGCAGCCCCCGGACTAGCGGGGCTAGGGGGCAGTTCTTC. It yields the protein CASSPRTSGARGQFF.

Only one count was recorded for this clone. The genes are TRBV5-1 and TRBJ1-1, with TRBD1 matching 7 bases. The CDR3 loop spans 14 amino acids. V gave up 4 bases and J gave up 5 bases; unmatched junction bases: 8. Germline lookup yields CDR1 SGHRS and CDR2 YFSETQ. In DNA, the CDR3 is TGCGCCAGCAGCCCGGCTAGGGGGCGAACTGAAGCTTTCTTT. Protein product: CASSPARGRTEAFF.

This clone was recorded once. The rearrangement links TRBV28 to TRBJ2-3; possibly TRBD1 for D (7 bases). The CDR3 is made up of 12 amino acids. The V end lost 6 bases, the J end lost 8 bases, and 12 bases lay between the germline ends. Germline CDR1 is MDHEN and CDR2 is SYDVKM. CDR3: CASSRQGLTQYF. DNA of the CDR3: TGTGCCAGCAGCCGACAGGGACTTACGCAGTATTTT.

V gene TRBV29-1 combines with J gene TRBJ2-2, with a possible D match to TRBD1 (5 bases). Per the germline V gene, CDR1 is SQVTM and CDR2 is ANQGSEA. Between the trimmed V and J ends, which lost 3 bases and 7 bases, there was a span of 15 bases. CDR3 size: 14 residues. The CDR3 DNA reads as TGCAGCGTTGACGATCGGCAGGGTAACGGGGAGCTGTTTTTT. This translates into CSVDDRQGNGELFF.

This clone appeared a single time. The chain couples TRBV11-2 to TRBJ2-3; the match to TRBD1 covers 7 bases. Germline CDR1 and CDR2: SGHAT and FQNNGV. There are 15 residues in the CDR3. The V and J ends lost 6 bases and 1 base, in that order; junction bases with no gene match: 7. The CDR3 loop is CASRPGQFGTDTQYF. Written as DNA, the CDR3 is TGTGCCAGCAGACCGGGACAGTTCGGCACAGATACGCAGTATTTT.

The chain couples TRBV10-3 to TRBJ1-5; possibly TRBD1 for D (6 bases). Trimming took 0 bases from V and 6 from J, leaving 15 bases between them. The germline gives CDR1 ENHRY, CDR2 SYGVKD. This CDR3 is 16 amino acids long. This chain's CDR3 is CAISESSGGDGQPQHF. CDR3 sequence (DNA): TGTGCCATCAGTGAGTCGTCGGGGGGCGACGGTCAGCCCCAGCATTTT.

CDR3: CASSALTGGRTDTQYF. CDR3 DNA sequence: TGTGCCAGCAGCGCTCTCACGGGAGGACGCACAGATACGCAGTATTTT. The chain recombines TRBV9 with TRBJ2-3; 7 nucleotides match TRBD2. Germline-derived CDR1 and CDR2 are SGDLS and YYNGEE. J gave up 1 base and V 3 bases, and 8 bases lay outside the gene matches. CDR3 length: 16 residues.

The V gene is TRBV5-5, the J gene TRBJ2-1; no reliable D call. This CDR3 comprises 16 residues. Germline V gene data show CDR1 as SGHKS and CDR2 as YYEKEE (reference sequence). Trimming pared 0 bases from V and 2 bases from J, leaving 12 bases between. The CDR3 DNA sequence: TGTGCCAGCAGCTTGGAGCTGGCACAGACCTACAATGAGCAGTTCTTC. Protein sequence: CASSLELAQTYNEQFF.

V is TRBV19 and J is TRBJ2-5; D perhaps matches TRBD2 (6 bases). Trimming took 3 bases from V and 5 from J, leaving 10 bases between them. This CDR3 is built from 13 residues. In germline, CDR1 is LNHDA, CDR2 SQIVND (reference sequence). CDR3 DNA: TGTGCCAGTAGTATTGGGAGGATCGAGACCCAGTACTTC. Translating it yields CASSIGRIETQYF.

The V call is TRBV9, the J call TRBJ2-6; maybe TRBD1 (6 bases). Germline V gene sequence: CDR1 SGDLS, CDR2 YYNGEE. This CDR3 is built from 19 residues. V was trimmed by 4 bases and J by 3 bases, leaving 23 bases between them. The DNA for the CDR3 is TGTGCCAGCAGCCCTACCGGGACACCGAGTGGGTTTGGGGCCAACGTCCTGACTTTC. It translates to CASSPTGTPSGFGANVLTF. Complete variable domain (other parts from reference TRBV9 and TRBJ2-6): DSGVTQTPKHLITATGQRVTLRCSPRSGDLSVYWYQQSLDQGLQFLIQYYNGEERAKGNILERFSAQQFPDLHSELNLSSLELGDSALYFCASSPTGTPSGFGANVLTFGAGSRLTVL.

This rearrangement joins TRBV9 to TRBJ1-2, with 11 bases identical to TRBD1. The germline CDR1 and CDR2 sequences are SGDLS and YYNGEE. V was clipped by 4 bases and J by 7 bases; unmatched bases: 6. This CDR3 contains 14 residues. In DNA form, the CDR3 reads TGTGCCAGCAGCCGGACAGGGGGCTGGGGTGGCTACACCTTC. The encoded protein is CASSRTGGWGGYTF.

V usage is TRBV5-6 and J usage is TRBJ2-7; 10 positions agree with TRBD1. The CDR3 is 16 residues long. CDR1 and CDR2 from the germline V gene are SGHDT and YYEEEE. V was clipped by 4 bases and J by 6 bases; unmatched bases: 13. CDR3 region: CASSQIPGQGNSEQYF. In DNA, the CDR3 is TGTGCCAGCAGCCAAATTCCGGGACAGGGGAATTCCGAGCAGTACTTC.

This sequence joins TRBV7-9 and TRBJ2-4, with a tentative D call TRBD1 (6 bases). The CDR3 sequence is 13 residues long. CDR1 is SEHNR and CDR2 is FQNEAQ in the germline V gene (reference sequence). Trimming left V 1 base short and J 7 bases short, with 8 bases between. The CDR3 here is CASSLEQGNIQYF. DNA of the CDR3: TGTGCCAGCAGCTTAGAACAGGGTAACATTCAGTACTTC.

In regard to this clone: Sequence at one end of the junction differs from germline and may be a read error. The V gene is TRBV7-7, the J gene TRBJ2-1; 9 positions agree with TRBD1. Germline values: CDR1 SSHAT, CDR2 FNYEAQ (reference sequence). This CDR3 spans 15 amino acids. CDR3 region: CASSSGTGRGNEQFF. For the CDR3, the DNA is TGTGCTAGCAGCTCCGGGACAGGGAGGGGCAATGAGCAGTTCTTC. Combining the CDR3 with reference TRBV7-7 and TRBJ2-1 gives the whole variable domain GAGVSQSPRYKVTKRGQDVTLRCDPISSHATLYWYQQALGQGPEFLTYFNYEAQPDKSGLPSDRFSAERPEGSISTLTIQRTEQRDSAMYRCASSSGTGRGNEQFFGPGTRLTVL.

Only a few counts were recorded for this clone. V gene TRBV19 combines with J gene TRBJ1-5, with TRBD1 matching 7 bases. Losses at the gene ends were 6 bases for V and 3 bases for J; bases not matched to a gene: 11. The CDR3 loop spans 16 amino acids. Germline lookup yields CDR1 LNHDA and CDR2 SQIVND (reference sequence). The CDR3 region is CASSANPGQHNQPQHF. DNA of the CDR3: TGTGCCAGTAGCGCAAACCCGGGACAGCACAATCAGCCCCAGCATTTT.

V and J are TRBV11-1 and TRBJ2-1, with 7 bases lining up with TRBD2. The trim removed 1 base at V and 9 bases at J, leaving 12 bases unmatched. In germline, CDR1 is SGHAT, CDR2 FQDESV (reference sequence). CDR3 size: 16 residues. The CDR3 is CASSLGSWREWSEQFF. The CDR3 nucleotides read TGTGCCAGCAGCTTAGGAAGTTGGCGGGAGTGGAGTGAGCAGTTCTTC.